This note documents a single T cell receptor beta chain sequence. Its cognate antigen is unknown. As the method for making TCR beta libraries, quantitative 5'-RACE with molecular barcodes was used. One entry per CDR3 protein results from TCRdb running MiXCR on the 5' RACE reads. The table shows 800,000 to 900,000 distinct CDR3 sequences, with 12% occurring only once. The data belong to a study of CD8 T cells in ankylosing spondylitis. General observations from the study: Earlier authors reported some of these motif variants in reactive arthritis synovial fluid and blood. Clones linked to the disease showed a CD8+ phenotype. They occurred at relatively low frequencies in peripheral blood. Reportedly, matched ankylosing spondylitis synovial fluid was significantly enriched for disease-linked clones. Apparently characteristic of ankylosing spondylitis blood was a TCR beta motif (under ten highly homologous variants).

There are 14 residues in the CDR3. V lost 7 bases to trimming and J lost 0 bases, with 13 bases between them. Germline values: CDR1 SGHRS, CDR2 YFSETQ. Material: blood, either unsorted or a sorted T cell fraction (not recorded which). The chain couples TRBV5-1 to TRBJ2-5; D is possibly TRBD2 (6 bases). The receptor was isolated from a male donor with ankylosing spondylitis. The CDR3 sequence: CASVGPSDQETQYF. The DNA of the CDR3 is TGCGCCAGCGTGGGACCTAGCGACCAAGAGACCCAGTACTTC.